The rows below give T cell receptor beta chains drawn from one sample of a study of blood T cell repertoires in COVID-19. Method: immunoSEQ multiplex PCR; TCRdb's copy keeps in-frame clones and lacks some. The data hold around 70,000 clones, with 87% observed a single time. Input material: peripheral blood. These receptor sequences come from a woman of 80 years or more with active or convalescent COVID-19. Each CDR3 is given with its conserved first and last residue. Fields, in order: D gene, V gene, CDR3 protein. The D gene is left open where the match is weak.

TRBD1 TRBV6-5 CASSIRTGEGYGYTF
NA TRBV6-1 CASSGGGGRSNQPQHF
NA TRBV11-1 CASRVGLDSTDTQYF
NA TRBV10-2 CARTTGMTAKNIQYF
NA TRBV7-9 CASNPRVHDDTEAFF
NA TRBV30 CAWNNGQPSTDTQYF
NA TRBV7-2 CASSPTGIGANVLTF
NA TRBV18 CASSGTGFGANVLTF
NA TRBV7-2 CASSGAAGNTIYF
TRBD2 TRBV27 CASSSVGLAGEQFF
NA TRBV5-1 CASSFGRNNEQFF
NA TRBV3-1/TRBV3-2 CASSPTGDYGYTF